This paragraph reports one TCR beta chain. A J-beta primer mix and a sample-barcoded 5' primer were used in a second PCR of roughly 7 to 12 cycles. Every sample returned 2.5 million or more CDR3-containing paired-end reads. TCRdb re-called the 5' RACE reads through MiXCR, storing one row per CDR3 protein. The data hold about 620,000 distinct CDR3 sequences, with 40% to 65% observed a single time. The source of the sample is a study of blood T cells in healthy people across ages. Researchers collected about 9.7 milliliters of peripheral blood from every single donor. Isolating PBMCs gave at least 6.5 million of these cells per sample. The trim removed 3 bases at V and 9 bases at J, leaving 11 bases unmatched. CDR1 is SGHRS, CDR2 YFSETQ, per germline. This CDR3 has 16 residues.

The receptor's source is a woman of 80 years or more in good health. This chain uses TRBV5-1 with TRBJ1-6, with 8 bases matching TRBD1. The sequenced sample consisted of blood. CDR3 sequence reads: CASSSDRGRPGSPLHF. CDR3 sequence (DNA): TGCGCCAGCAGCTCTGACAGGGGACGGCCGGGTTCACCCCTCCACTTT.